Listed below are T cell receptor beta chains from one sample, sequenced in a study of blood T cell repertoires in COVID-19. Data came from immunoSEQ multiplex PCR; TCRdb stores just in-frame clones and leaves some out. Among approximately 450,000 clones listed, roughly nine tenths were seen once. Source material: PBMCs or T cells enriched from blood (not recorded which). The source is a young man who had recovered from COVID-19. CDR3s include the opening cysteine and the closing phenylalanine or tryptophan. A D gene is named only where the DNA matches it firmly. Expanded clones are given a class, and other clones once, few, many or no size at all.

>TRBV19|TRBJ2-1|NA|TRBD2
CASSIMREYPYNEQFF
TGTGCCAGTAGTATAATGCGGGAGTACCCCTACAATGAGCAGTTCTTC
>TRBV19|TRBJ1-5|NA|TRBD1
CASWDREGQPQHF
TGTGCCAGTTGGGACAGAGAGGGGCAGCCCCAGCATTTT
>TRBV5-4|TRBJ1-5|NA|TRBD1
CASSPDRGSNQPQHF
TGTGCCAGCAGCCCCGACAGGGGGAGCAATCAGCCCCAGCATTTT
>TRBV30|TRBJ2-3|NA|TRBD2
CAWSPRGLAGPQYF
TGTGCCTGGAGTCCCCGTGGGCTAGCGGGCCCGCAGTATTTT
>TRBV6-5|TRBJ1-2|NA|TRBD1
CASSWVDRENYGYTF
TGTGCCAGCAGTTGGGTGGACAGGGAGAACTATGGCTACACCTTC
>TRBV2|TRBJ2-5|NA|NA
CASSAEIAEETQYF
TGTGCCAGCAGTGCCGAAATAGCTGAAGAGACCCAGTACTTC
>TRBV5-6|TRBJ2-1|NA|TRBD2
CASSLGLAVNNEQFF
TGTGCCAGCAGCCTGGGACTAGCGGTGAACAATGAGCAGTTCTTC
>TRBV15|TRBJ1-1|NA|NA
CATSRKRTVNTEAFF
TGTGCCACCAGCAGAAAAAGGACAGTGAACACTGAAGCTTTCTTT
>TRBV6-5|TRBJ1-1|NA|TRBD1
CASTMTGTNTEAFF
TGTGCCAGCACCATGACAGGGACGAACACTGAAGCTTTCTTT
>TRBV3-1/TRBV3-2|TRBJ1-2|NA|TRBD1
CASSQAVTGGNGYTF
TGTGCCAGCAGCCAGGCTGTTACAGGGGGCAACGGCTACACCTTC
>TRBV7-9|TRBJ1-5|NA|TRBD1
CASSLAGGGPQHF
TGTGCCAGCAGCTTGGCAGGGGGCGGGCCCCAGCATTTT
>TRBV11-2|TRBJ1-1|NA|TRBD1
CASSWDSREAFF
TGTGCCAGCAGCTGGGACAGCCGTGAAGCTTTCTTT
>TRBV19|TRBJ2-1|NA|TRBD2
CAIAAGGGNEQFF
TGTGCCATCGCTGCGGGAGGTGGCAATGAGCAGTTCTTC
>TRBV5-1|TRBJ2-1|NA|TRBD1
CATHPGQGLYNEQFF
TGCGCCACACACCCGGGACAGGGGCTCTACAATGAGCAGTTCTTC
>TRBV19|TRBJ1-1|NA|NA
CASSYRDTEAFF
TGTGCCAGTAGTTACAGAGACACTGAAGCTTTCTTT
>TRBV28|TRBJ2-5|NA|TRBD2
CASSLLSRTSGSQETQYF
TGTGCCAGCAGTTTACTTTCAAGGACTAGCGGGAGCCAAGAGACCCAGTACTTC
>TRBV24-1|TRBJ2-3|NA|NA
CATRTHYEDTQYF
TGTGCCACCAGGACCCACTATGAGGATACGCAGTATTTT
>TRBV7-9|TRBJ2-1|once|NA
CASSLLRDFPYNEQFF
TGTGCCAGCAGCTTATTGAGGGACTTCCCCTACAATGAGCAGTTCTTC
>TRBV19|TRBJ2-7|NA|TRBD1
CASSTTGQGWYLEQYF
TGTGCCAGTAGTACCACGGGACAGGGCTGGTATCTCGAGCAGTACTTC
>TRBV3-1/TRBV3-2|TRBJ2-7|NA|NA
CASSLLYEQYF
TGTGCCAGCAGCCTACTCTACGAGCAGTACTTC
>TRBV21-1|TRBJ2-1|NA|NA
CASSKVGRGRLAGENEQFF
TGTGCCAGCAGCAAAGTTGGTAGGGGGCGGCTAGCGGGAGAGAATGAGCAGTTCTTC
>TRBV19|TRBJ2-7|NA|TRBD2
CASSIDTSGSYEQYF
TGTGCCAGTAGTATAGATACTAGCGGGAGTTACGAGCAGTACTTC